This TCR beta chain was recovered during a study of shared clonotypes between healthy human individuals. The study enrolled healthy HIV-negative adults without recent acute infections or vaccinations as donors. Every one of the donors was a Caucasian adult that lived in Nashville, Tennessee. Broader study findings: Among the subsets, naive ones generally showed larger estimated richness than memory ones.

Original processing methods: From ImmunoSEQ came sequences covering only the junction and carrying no quality scores, so filtering differed. Profiled with immunoSEQ multiplex PCR; TCRdb holds only in-frame clones, not every one. V, J and clone size are taken as reported in that table, and D and trimming were inferred from the DNA itself. In the table there are about 1 million clones, about 75% of which are singletons. Note on this clone: Its antigen is undetermined.

Trimming left V 0 bases short and J 0 bases short, with 7 bases between. The CDR3 has 16 amino acids. Germline loops: CDR1 SGHKS, CDR2 YYEKEE (reference sequence). Sequencing used memory CD4+ T cells sorted from blood. Subset defined: CD45RA-negative fraction. This chain links TRBV5-5 with TRBJ1-6; no clear D. The sequence derives from a man aged 18 to 29 in good health. As DNA, the CDR3 is TGTGCCAGCAGCTTGGGGTCCCCCTCCTATAATTCACCCCTCCACTTT. This codes for CASSLGSPSYNSPLHF. The complete variable domain, with remaining parts taken from reference TRBV5-5 and TRBJ1-6, reads DAGVTQSPTHLIKTRGQQVTLRCSPISGHKSVSWYQQVLGQGPQFIFQYYEKEERGRGNFPDRFSARQFPNYSSELNVNALLLGDSALYLCASSLGSPSYNSPLHFGNGTRLTVT.